The next 8 T cell receptor beta chains were all read from a single sample in a study of T cell repertoires in cytomegalovirus infection. A single record per CDR3 protein comes from TCRdb applying MiXCR to the reads. Here the sample spans about 530,000 distinct CDR3 sequences, 26% being singletons. Sequencing was done on a sample of PBMCs. The receptors were gathered from a human donor in good health (CMV status not recorded). Some clones in this sample may be carry-over from other donors' samples.

The chain recombines TRBV29-1 with TRBJ2-2; 7 bases map to TRBD1. Trimming cost V 6 bases and J 2 bases; bases outside gene matches: 6. Looked up from germline, CDR1 is SQVTM and CDR2 is ANQGSEA. The CDR3 totals 14 residues. CDR3 DNA sequence: TGCAGCGTGGCCGACAGGGTTAACACCGGGGAGCTGTTTTTT. Translation: CSVADRVNTGELFF.

This chain uses TRBV7-8 with TRBJ1-1; D might be TRBD1 (6 bases). Germline assignment: CDR1 SGHVS and CDR2 FQNEAQ. The CDR3 is 15 residues long. Trimming shortened V by 5 bases and J by 6 bases, and 19 bases separated the two germline ends. CDR3 sequence reads: CASSPWGGGLAEAFF. The CDR3, as DNA: TGTGCCAGCAGCCCCTGGGGCGGGGGCCTGGCTGAAGCTTTCTTT.

The V call is TRBV19, the J call TRBJ1-1; TRBD1 matches at 10 bases. J gave up 1 base and V 6 bases, and 8 bases lay outside the gene matches. The CDR3 extends over 16 amino acids. CDR1 is LNHDA and CDR2 is SQIVND in the germline V gene (reference sequence). The CDR3 nucleotides are TGTGCCAGTAGCCTCTTACGGACAGGGGGGAACACTGAAGCTTTCTTT. Translating gives CASSLLRTGGNTEAFF.

This clonotype was counted ten times or more. The chain has TRBV6-6 and TRBJ2-7; D unresolved. The V gene's germline CDR1 is MNHNY and CDR2 SVGAGI (reference sequence). Trimming stripped 0 bases from V and 0 bases from J, with 3 bases between. There are 13 residues in the CDR3. Here the CDR3 DNA reads TGTGCCAGCAGTTACTCGGTCTCCTACGAGCAGTACTTC. This sequence encodes CASSYSVSYEQYF.

The table lists this clonotype with a few counts. The chain recombines TRBV28 with TRBJ1-1, with a tentative D call TRBD1 (5 bases). Trimming took off 5 bases at V and 1 base at J, with 11 bases between the two ends. The CDR3 loop spans 14 amino acids. Per the germline V gene, CDR1 is MDHEN and CDR2 is SYDVKM. The DNA of the CDR3 is TGTGCCAGCAGTGTCGGCGGGGCGAACACTGAAGCTTTCTTT. Translating gives CASSVGGANTEAFF.

J is TRBJ2-3 and V is TRBV7-9; D might be TRBD1 (6 bases). Trimming took 4 bases from V and 0 from J, leaving 11 bases between them. The germline V gene has CDR1 SEHNR and CDR2 FQNEAQ (reference sequence). The CDR3 extends over 15 amino acids. The CDR3 DNA sequence: TGTGCCAGCAGCTACCTAAGGGGGAGCACAGATACGCAGTATTTT. It translates to CASSYLRGSTDTQYF.

This clonotype was observed a handful of times. The rearrangement links TRBV11-2 to TRBJ1-3, with D unresolved. Trimming shortened V by 3 bases and J by 0 bases, and 15 bases separated the two germline ends. The CDR3 length is 17 residues. Germline V gives CDR1 SGHAT, CDR2 FQNNGV. This CDR3 is CASSFPPKTYSGNTIYF. DNA of the CDR3: TGTGCCAGCAGCTTCCCCCCCAAGACTTACTCTGGAAACACCATATATTTT.

The genes are TRBV5-1 and TRBJ2-7, with D perhaps TRBD2 (6 bases). Trimming removed 5 bases from V and 0 bases from J, with 15 bases in between. The germline gives CDR1 SGHRS, CDR2 YFSETQ. CDR3 length equals 15 residues. This CDR3 reads CASRPGEASSYEQYF. The CDR3, as DNA: TGCGCCAGCAGGCCCGGGGAGGCCAGCTCCTACGAGCAGTACTTC.